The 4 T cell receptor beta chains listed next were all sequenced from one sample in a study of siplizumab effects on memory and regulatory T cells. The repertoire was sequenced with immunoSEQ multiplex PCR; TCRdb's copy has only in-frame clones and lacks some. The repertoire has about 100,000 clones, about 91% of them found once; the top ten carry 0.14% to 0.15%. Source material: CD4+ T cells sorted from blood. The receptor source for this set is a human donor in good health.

The CDR3 here is CASSYLGRERGYTF. The CDR3 nucleotides are TGTGCCAGCAGTTACCTCGGGAGAGAGAGGGGCTACACCTTC. The chain is built from TRBV6-5 and TRBJ1-2; the D is unclear. Trimming left V 2 bases short and J 8 bases short, with 15 bases between. Per germline, CDR1 MNHEY and CDR2 SVGAGI. CDR3 length: 14 amino acids.

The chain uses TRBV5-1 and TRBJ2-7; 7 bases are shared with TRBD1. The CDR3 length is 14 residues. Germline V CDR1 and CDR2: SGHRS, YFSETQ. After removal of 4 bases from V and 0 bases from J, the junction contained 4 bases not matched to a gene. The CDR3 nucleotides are TGCGCCAGCAGCGCAGGGGACAGCTCCTACGAGCAGTACTTC. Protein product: CASSAGDSSYEQYF.

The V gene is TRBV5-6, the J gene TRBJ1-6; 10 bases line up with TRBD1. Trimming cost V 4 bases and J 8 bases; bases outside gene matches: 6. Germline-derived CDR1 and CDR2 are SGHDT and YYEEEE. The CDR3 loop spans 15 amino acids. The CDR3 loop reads CASSRKDRGDSPLHF. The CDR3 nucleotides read TGTGCCAGCAGCCGAAAGGACAGGGGGGATTCACCCCTCCACTTT.

CDR3 region: CASSLVGQGPREQYF. The DNA of the CDR3 is TGTGCCAGCAGCTTAGTCGGACAGGGACCGAGGGAGCAGTACTTC. V and J are TRBV7-2 and TRBJ2-7; TRBD1 aligns across 8 bases. Germline CDR1 reads SGHTA; CDR2 reads FQGNSA. The J segment lost 7 bases and the V segment lost 1 base, leaving 9 bases of the junction unmatched. This CDR3 has 15 residues.